Shown below are 9 T cell receptor beta chains from a single sample sequenced in a study of blood T cell repertoires in COVID-19. Assay used: immunoSEQ multiplex PCR; TCRdb lists only in-frame clones, some missing. The sample consists of 150,000 to 200,000 clones, roughly nine tenths of them appearing once. Sequencing was done on a sample of peripheral blood. The receptors shown here come from a young man who had recovered from COVID-19.

This chain uses TRBV5-4 with TRBJ2-3; TRBD1 might be the D (6 bases). The CDR3 contains 14 residues. The V end was cut by 4 bases, the J end by 2 bases, with 11 bases between. CDR1 and CDR2 from the germline V gene are SGHNT and YYREEE (reference sequence). CDR3 in DNA: TGTGCCAGCAGCATCAGGACAGCCACAGATACGCAGTATTTT. Translated: CASSIRTATDTQYF.

The chain joins TRBV6-1 to TRBJ2-5; D perhaps matches TRBD2 (5 bases). V was cut by 1 base and J by 5 bases, with 11 bases left in between. Germline V gives CDR1 MNHNS, CDR2 SASEGT. The CDR3 loop spans 14 amino acids. The CDR3 here is CASSEGGVVETQYF. The CDR3 coding sequence is TGTGCCAGCAGTGAAGGGGGAGTAGTGGAGACCCAGTACTTC.

The chain is built from TRBV5-5 and TRBJ1-5; D is ambiguous. Looked up from germline, CDR1 is SGHKS and CDR2 is YYEKEE (reference sequence). Trimming stripped 2 bases from V and 0 bases from J, with 12 bases between. The CDR3 is 16 residues long. CDR3 region: CASSFGPGYSNQPQHF. DNA for the CDR3: TGTGCCAGCAGCTTCGGCCCAGGATATAGCAATCAGCCCCAGCATTTT.

This chain connects TRBV6-5 to TRBJ2-1, with D maybe TRBD2 (7 bases). The CDR3 runs to 13 residues. Trimming removed 4 bases from V and 14 bases from J, with 18 bases in between. Germline V lookup: CDR1 MNHEY, CDR2 SVGAGI. The CDR3 reads CASSSSPQGGEFF. The CDR3 bases are TGTGCCAGCAGTTCCTCCCCACAGGGAGGGGAGTTCTTC.

This clone appeared once. The chain has TRBV5-5 and TRBJ2-6, with TRBD1 as a possible D gene (6 bases). V was shortened by 0 bases and J by 4 bases, with 8 bases between the two germline ends. CDR3 length: 15 amino acids. Germline V lookup: CDR1 SGHKS, CDR2 YYEKEE (reference sequence). The CDR3, as DNA: TGTGCCAGCAGCTTGGGCAGGGGCGGGGCCAACGTCCTGACTTTC. Translated: CASSLGRGGANVLTF.

V usage is TRBV6-2 or TRBV6-3 and J usage is TRBJ2-7, with TRBD1 matching 9 bases. The CDR3 is 17 amino acids. Germline-derived CDR1 and CDR2 are MNHEY and SVGEGT. Trimming took 6 bases from V and 6 from J; bases not matched to a gene: 18. In nucleotides, the CDR3 is TGTGCCAGCAGCAACCTTACTCCGGGACAGGGCGGACTCGAGCAGTACTTC. It specifies CASSNLTPGQGGLEQYF.

The chain couples TRBV28 to TRBJ1-5; D call uncertain. Germline V CDR1 and CDR2: MDHEN, SYDVKM. Trimming removed 6 bases at V and 1 base at J, with 13 bases between. The CDR3 runs to 15 residues. CDR3: CASRWEGWSNQPQHF. The CDR3 DNA follows: TGTGCCAGCAGATGGGAGGGTTGGAGCAATCAGCCCCAGCATTTT.

The rearrangement uses TRBV30 and TRBJ2-5; TRBD2 agrees at 7 bases. The CDR3 loop spans 14 amino acids. CDR1 GTSNPN and CDR2 SVGIG come from the germline V gene (reference sequence). V was clipped by 3 bases and J by 4 bases; unmatched bases: 8. CDR3 sequence: CAWRAPGGGETQYF. In nucleotides, the CDR3 is TGTGCCTGGAGGGCCCCGGGAGGCGGAGAGACCCAGTACTTC.

CDR3 nucleotides: TGCGCCAGCAGCCAAGGATATGGGGGGACGATCACAGATACGCAGTATTTT. Translating gives CASSQGYGGTITDTQYF. V usage is TRBV4-1 and J usage is TRBJ2-3; D might be TRBD2 (6 bases). Germline CDR1 and CDR2: MGHRA and YSYEKL. The CDR3 is 17 residues long. Deletions cut 1 base from V and 2 bases from J, with 16 bases between.